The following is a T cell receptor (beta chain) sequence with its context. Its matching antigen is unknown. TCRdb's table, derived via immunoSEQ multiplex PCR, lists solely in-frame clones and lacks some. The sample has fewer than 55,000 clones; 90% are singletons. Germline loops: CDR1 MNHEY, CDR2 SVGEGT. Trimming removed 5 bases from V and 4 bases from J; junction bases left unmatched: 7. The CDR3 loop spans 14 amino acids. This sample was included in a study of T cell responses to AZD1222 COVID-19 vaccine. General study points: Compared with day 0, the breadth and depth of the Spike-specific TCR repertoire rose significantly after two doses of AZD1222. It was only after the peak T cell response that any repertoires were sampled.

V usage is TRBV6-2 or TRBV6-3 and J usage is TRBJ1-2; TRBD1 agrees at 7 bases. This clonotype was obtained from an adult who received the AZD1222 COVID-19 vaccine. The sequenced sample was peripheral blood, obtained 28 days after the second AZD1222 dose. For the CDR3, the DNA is TGTGCCAGCAGTAACCGGGACAGAGCCTATGGCTACACCTTC. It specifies CASSNRDRAYGYTF.